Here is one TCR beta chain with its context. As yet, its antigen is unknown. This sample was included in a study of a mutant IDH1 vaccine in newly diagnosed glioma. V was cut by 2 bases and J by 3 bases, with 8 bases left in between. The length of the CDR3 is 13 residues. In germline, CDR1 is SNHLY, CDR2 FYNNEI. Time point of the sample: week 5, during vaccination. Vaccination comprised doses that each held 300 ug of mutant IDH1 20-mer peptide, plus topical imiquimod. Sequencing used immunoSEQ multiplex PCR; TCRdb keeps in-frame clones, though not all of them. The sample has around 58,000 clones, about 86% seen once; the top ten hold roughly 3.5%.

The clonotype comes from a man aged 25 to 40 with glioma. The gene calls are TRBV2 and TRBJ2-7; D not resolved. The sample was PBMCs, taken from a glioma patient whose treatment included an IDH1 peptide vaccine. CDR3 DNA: TGTGCCAGCAGTGAAAATACGGTCTACGAGCAGTACTTC. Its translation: CASSENTVYEQYF.